The TCR beta chain described here comes from a study of cytomegalovirus exposure and HLA in healthy donors. When sampled, the donors appeared nominally healthy, though they likely had unrecorded immune exposures. The CDR3 runs 15 residues. The V end lost 3 bases, the J end lost 1 base, and 9 bases lay between the germline ends. Germline CDR1 and CDR2: ENHRY and SYGVKD. 13 Jbeta primers and 60 Vbeta primers were used for the PCR. The protocol was immunoSEQ multiplex PCR, while the TCRdb copy is restricted to in-frame clones and leaves out a portion. The sample has about 150,000 clones, roughly 70% seen once.

The chain combines TRBV10-3 with TRBJ2-2, with D uncertain. The sample comprised PBMCs. This TCR derives from a young man in good health and CMV-seronegative. The DNA for the CDR3 is TGTGCCATCAGTGATAGTCTCGGGAACACCGGGGAGCTGTTTTTT. Residues: CAISDSLGNTGELFF.